This T cell receptor beta chain was captured by sequencing in a study of blood T cell repertoires in COVID-19. Authors' methods: The authors estimated nucleated cell counts from reference gene primer amplification. Only in-frame clones appear in the TCRdb table, and some are missing; sequencing was by immunoSEQ multiplex PCR. The V and J calls and clone size come from that table; D and trimming were worked out from the DNA. The sample lists some 350,000 clones, about 90% occurring once. Participants were aged about 18 to 100 years from around 25 US areas. Cohorts were assigned according to the clinical history that participants reported. In germline, CDR1 is WSHSY, CDR2 SAAADI. Trimming at V came to 8 bases and at J to 13 bases, leaving 11 bases not matched to a gene. CDR3 length: 13 residues. In this sample, this clone turned up a few times.

This receptor was identified in a man under 40 who had recovered from COVID-19. The V call is TRBV10-2, the J call TRBJ1-6, with 7 bases identical to TRBD1. Sequenced sample: PBMCs or T cells enriched from blood (not recorded which). This CDR3 reads CASQTGDVRPLHF. Here the CDR3 DNA reads TGCGCCAGCCAAACAGGGGATGTTAGGCCCCTCCACTTT.